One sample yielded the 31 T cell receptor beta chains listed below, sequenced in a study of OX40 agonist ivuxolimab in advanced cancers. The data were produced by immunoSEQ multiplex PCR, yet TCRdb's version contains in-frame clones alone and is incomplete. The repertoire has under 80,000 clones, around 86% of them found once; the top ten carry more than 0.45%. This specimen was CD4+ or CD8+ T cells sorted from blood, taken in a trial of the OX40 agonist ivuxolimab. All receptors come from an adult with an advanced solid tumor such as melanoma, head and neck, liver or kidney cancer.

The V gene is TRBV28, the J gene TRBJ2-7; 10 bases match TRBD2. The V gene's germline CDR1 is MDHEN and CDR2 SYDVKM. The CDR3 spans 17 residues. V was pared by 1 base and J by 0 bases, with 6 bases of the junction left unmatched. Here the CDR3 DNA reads TGTGCCAGCAGTTTATCACTAGCGGGGAGCCTCTCCTACGAGCAGTACTTC. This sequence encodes CASSLSLAGSLSYEQYF.

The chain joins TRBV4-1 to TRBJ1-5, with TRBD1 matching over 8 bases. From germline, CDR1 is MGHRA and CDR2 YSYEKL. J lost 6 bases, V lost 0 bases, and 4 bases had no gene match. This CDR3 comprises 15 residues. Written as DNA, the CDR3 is TGCGCCAGCAGCCAAGACAGGGGGCTTCCTCAGCCCCAGCATTTT. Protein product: CASSQDRGLPQPQHF.

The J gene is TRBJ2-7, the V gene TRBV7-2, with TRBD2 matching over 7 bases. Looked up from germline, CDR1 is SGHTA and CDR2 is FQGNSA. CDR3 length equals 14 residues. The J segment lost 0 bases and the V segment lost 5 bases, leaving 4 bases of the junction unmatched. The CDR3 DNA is TGTGCCAGCAGCCCCTCGGGGGGCTCCTACGAGCAGTACTTC. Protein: CASSPSGGSYEQYF.

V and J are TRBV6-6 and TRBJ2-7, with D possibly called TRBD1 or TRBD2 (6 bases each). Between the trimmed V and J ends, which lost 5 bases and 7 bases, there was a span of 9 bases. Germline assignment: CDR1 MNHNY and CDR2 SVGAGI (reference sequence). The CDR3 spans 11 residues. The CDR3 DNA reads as TGTGCCAGCAGTGTAGGGGGGGAGCAGTACTTC. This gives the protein CASSVGGEQYF.

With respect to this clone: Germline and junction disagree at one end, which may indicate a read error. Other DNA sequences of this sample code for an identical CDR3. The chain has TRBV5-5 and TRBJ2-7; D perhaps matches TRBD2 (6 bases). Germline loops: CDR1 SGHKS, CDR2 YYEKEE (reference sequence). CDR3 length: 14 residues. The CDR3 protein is CASSPQTERVEQYF. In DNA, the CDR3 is TGTGCCAGCAGCCCCCAGACAGAGCGGGTGGAGCAGTATTTC.

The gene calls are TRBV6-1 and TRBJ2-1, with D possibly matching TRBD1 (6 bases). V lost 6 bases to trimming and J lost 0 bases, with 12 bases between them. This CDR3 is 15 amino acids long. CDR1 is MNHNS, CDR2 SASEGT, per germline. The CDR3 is CASRKGTPSYNEQFF. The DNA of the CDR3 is TGTGCCAGCAGGAAGGGGACACCCTCCTACAATGAGCAGTTCTTC.

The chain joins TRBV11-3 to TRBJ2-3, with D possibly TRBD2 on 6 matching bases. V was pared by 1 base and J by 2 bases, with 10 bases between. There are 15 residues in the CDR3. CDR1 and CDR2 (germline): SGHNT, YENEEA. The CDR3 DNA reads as TGTGCCAGCAGCTTAGTCGGGGGTCTCACAGATACGCAGTATTTT. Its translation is CASSLVGGLTDTQYF.

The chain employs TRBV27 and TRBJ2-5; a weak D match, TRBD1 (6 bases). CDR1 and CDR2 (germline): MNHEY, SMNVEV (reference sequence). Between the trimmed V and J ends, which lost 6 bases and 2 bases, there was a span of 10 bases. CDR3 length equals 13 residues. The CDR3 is CASRPGQQETQYF. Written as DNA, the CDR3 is TGTGCCAGCAGACCCGGACAGCAAGAGACCCAGTACTTC.

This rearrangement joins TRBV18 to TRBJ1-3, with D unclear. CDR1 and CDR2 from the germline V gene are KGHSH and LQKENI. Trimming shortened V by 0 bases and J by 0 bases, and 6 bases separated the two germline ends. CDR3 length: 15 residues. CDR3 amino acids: CASSPPANSGNTIYF. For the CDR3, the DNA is TGTGCCAGCTCACCACCGGCTAACTCTGGAAACACCATATATTTT.

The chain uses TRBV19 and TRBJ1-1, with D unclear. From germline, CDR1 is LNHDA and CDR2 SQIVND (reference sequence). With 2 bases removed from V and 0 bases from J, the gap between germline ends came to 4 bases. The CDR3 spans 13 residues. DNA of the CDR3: TGTGCCAGTAGTATACTGTTGAACACTGAAGCTTTCTTT. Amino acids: CASSILLNTEAFF. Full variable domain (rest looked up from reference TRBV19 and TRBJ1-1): DGGITQSPKYLFRKEGQNVTLSCEQNLNHDAMYWYRQDPGQGLRLIYYSQIVNDFQKGDIAEGYSVSREKKESFPLTVTSAQKNPTAFYLCASSILLNTEAFFGQGTRLTVV.

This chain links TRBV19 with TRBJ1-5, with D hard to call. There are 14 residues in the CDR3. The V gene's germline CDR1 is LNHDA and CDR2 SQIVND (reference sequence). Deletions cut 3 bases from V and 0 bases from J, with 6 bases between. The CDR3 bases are TGTGCCAGTAGTATTGGATATAGCAATCAGCCCCAGCATTTT. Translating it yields CASSIGYSNQPQHF.

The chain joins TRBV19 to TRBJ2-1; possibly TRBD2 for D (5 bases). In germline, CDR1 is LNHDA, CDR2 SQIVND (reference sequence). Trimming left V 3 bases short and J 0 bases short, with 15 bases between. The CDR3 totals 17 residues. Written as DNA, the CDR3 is TGTGCCAGTAGTATTGGCCTCTCCCGGGGCTCCTACAATGAGCAGTTCTTC. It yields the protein CASSIGLSRGSYNEQFF.

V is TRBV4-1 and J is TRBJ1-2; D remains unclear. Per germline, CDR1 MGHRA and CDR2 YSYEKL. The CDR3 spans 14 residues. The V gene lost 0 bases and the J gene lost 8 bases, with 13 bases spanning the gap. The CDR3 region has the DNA TGCGCCAGCAGCCAAGACCCGGGGAGCCGGGGCTACACCTTC. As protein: CASSQDPGSRGYTF.

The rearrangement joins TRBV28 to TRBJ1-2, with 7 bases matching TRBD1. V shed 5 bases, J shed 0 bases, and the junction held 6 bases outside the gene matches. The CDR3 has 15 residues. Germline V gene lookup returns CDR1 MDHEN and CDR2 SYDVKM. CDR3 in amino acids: CASSPGTAPNYGYTF. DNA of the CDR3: TGTGCCAGCAGTCCAGGGACAGCACCTAACTATGGCTACACCTTC.

The CDR3 nucleotides are TGCGCCAGCAGCTTCACCGGGACCCCCCAAGAGACCCAGTACTTC. Residues: CASSFTGTPQETQYF. The chain has TRBV5-1 and TRBJ2-5; D possibly uses TRBD1 or TRBD2 (5 bases each). The CDR3 loop spans 15 amino acids. Germline V CDR1 and CDR2: SGHRS, YFSETQ. With 2 bases removed from V and 1 base from J, the gap between germline ends came to 12 bases.

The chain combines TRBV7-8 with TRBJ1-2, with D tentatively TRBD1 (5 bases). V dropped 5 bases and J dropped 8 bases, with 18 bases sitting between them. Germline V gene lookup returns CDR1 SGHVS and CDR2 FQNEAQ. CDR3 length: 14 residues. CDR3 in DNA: TGTGCCAGCAGCATGTTCGACAGCCCCTACGGCTACACCTTC. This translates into CASSMFDSPYGYTF.

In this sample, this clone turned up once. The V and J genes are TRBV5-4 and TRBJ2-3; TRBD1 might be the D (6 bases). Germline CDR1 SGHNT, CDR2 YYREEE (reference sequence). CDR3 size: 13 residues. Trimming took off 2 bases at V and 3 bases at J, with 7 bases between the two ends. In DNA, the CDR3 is TGTGCCAGCAGCTTTACAGGGACAGATACGCAGTATTTT. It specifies CASSFTGTDTQYF.

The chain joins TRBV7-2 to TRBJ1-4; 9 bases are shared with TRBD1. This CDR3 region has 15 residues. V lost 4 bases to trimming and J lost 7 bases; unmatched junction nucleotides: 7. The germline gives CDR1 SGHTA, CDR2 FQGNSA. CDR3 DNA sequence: TGTGCCAGCAGCTCCTTGACAGGGGGGAGTGAAAAACTGTTTTTT. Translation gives CASSSLTGGSEKLFF.

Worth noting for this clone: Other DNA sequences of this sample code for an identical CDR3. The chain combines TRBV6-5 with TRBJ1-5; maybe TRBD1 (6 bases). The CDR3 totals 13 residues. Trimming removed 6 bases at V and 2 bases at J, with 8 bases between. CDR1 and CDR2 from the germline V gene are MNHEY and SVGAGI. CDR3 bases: TGTGCCAGCAGCCCAGGGGGCAATCAGCCCCAGCATTTT. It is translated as CASSPGGNQPQHF.

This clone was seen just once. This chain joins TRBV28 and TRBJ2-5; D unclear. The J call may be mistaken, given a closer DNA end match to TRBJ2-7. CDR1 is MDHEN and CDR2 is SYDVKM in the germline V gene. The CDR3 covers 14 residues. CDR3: CASSPAAGALEQYF. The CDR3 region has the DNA TGTGCCAGCAGTCCCGCGGCCGGTGCTCTCGAGCAGTACTTC.

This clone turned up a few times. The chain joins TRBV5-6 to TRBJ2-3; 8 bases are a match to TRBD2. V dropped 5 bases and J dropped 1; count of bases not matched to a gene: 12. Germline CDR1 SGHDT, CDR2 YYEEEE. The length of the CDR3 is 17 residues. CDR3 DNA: TGTGCCAGCAGTCCCGCGCTGGGTAGCGGGGGCACAGATACGCAGTATTTT. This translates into CASSPALGSGGTDTQYF. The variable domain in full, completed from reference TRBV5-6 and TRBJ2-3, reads DAGVTQSPTHLIKTRGQQVTLRCSPKSGHDTVSWYQQALGQGPQFIFQYYEEEERQRGNFPDRFSGHQFPNYSSELNVNALLLGDSALYLCASSPALGSGGTDTQYFGPGTRLTVL.

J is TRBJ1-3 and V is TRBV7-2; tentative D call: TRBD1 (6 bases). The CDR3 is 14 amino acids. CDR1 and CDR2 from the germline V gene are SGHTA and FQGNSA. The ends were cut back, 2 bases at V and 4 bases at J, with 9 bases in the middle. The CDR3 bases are TGTGCCAGCAGCTTATCAGGGGCGGGAAACACCATATATTTT. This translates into CASSLSGAGNTIYF.

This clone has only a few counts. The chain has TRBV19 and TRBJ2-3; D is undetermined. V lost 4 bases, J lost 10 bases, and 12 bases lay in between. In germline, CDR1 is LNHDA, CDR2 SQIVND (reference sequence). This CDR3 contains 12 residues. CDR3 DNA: TGTGCCAGTAGTACTCATTATGATTCGCAGTATTTT. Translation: CASSTHYDSQYF.

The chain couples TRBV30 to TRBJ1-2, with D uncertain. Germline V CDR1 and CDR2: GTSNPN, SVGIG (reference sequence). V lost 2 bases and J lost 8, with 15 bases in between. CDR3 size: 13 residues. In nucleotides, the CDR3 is TGTGCCTGGAGTAGGAGGGAAGAGAACGGCTACACCTTC. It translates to CAWSRREENGYTF.

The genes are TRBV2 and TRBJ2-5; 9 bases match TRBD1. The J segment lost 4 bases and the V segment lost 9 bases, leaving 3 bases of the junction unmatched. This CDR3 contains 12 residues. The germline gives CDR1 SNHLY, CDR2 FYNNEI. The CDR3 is CASLGQGETQYF. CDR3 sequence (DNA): TGTGCCAGTTTGGGACAGGGAGAGACCCAGTACTTC.

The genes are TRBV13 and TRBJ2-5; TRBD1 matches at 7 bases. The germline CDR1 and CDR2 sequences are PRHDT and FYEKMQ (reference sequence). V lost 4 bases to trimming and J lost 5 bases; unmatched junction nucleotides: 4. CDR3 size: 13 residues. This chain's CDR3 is CASSSQGRETQYF. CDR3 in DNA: TGTGCCAGCAGCTCACAGGGGCGGGAGACCCAGTACTTC.

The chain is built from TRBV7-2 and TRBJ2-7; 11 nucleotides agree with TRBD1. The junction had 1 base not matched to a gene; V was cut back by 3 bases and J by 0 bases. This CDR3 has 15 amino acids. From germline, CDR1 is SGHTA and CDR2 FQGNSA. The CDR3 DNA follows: TGTGCCAGCAGCTTTGGACAGGGGGCCTCCTACGAGCAGTACTTC. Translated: CASSFGQGASYEQYF.

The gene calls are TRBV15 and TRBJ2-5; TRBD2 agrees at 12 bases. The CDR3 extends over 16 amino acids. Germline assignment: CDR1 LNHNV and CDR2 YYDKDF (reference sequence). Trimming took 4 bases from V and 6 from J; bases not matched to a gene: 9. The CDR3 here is CATSTRLAGGTQTQYF. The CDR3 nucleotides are TGTGCCACCAGCACTCGGCTAGCGGGGGGGACCCAGACCCAGTACTTC.

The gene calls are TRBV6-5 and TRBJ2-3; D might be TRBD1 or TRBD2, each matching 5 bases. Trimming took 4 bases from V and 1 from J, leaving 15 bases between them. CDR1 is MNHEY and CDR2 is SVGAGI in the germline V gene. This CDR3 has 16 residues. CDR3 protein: CASSSRGRSGTDTQYF. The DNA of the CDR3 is TGTGCCAGCAGTTCTCGGGGCAGGTCCGGCACAGATACGCAGTATTTT.

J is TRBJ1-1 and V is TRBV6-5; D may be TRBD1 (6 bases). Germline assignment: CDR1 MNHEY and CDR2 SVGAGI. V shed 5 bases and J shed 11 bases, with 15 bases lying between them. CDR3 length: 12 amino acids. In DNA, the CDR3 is TGTGCCAGCAGTCCCGGGGGGCGCCGGGCTTTCTTT. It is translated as CASSPGGRRAFF.

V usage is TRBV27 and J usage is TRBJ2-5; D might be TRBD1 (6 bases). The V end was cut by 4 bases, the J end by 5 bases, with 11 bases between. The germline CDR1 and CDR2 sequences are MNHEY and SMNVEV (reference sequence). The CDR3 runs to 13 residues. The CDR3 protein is CASSSRGSETQYF. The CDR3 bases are TGTGCCAGCAGTTCAAGGGGGTCGGAGACCCAGTACTTC.